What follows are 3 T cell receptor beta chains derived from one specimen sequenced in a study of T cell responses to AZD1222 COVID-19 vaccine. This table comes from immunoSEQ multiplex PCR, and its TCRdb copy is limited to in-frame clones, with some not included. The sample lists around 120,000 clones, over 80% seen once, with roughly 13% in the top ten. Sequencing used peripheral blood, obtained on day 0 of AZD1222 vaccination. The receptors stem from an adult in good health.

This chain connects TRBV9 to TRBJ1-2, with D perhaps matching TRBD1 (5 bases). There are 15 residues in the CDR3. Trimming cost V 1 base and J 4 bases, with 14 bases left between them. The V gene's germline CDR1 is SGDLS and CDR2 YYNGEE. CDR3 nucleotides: TGTGCCAGCAGCGTAAGCACAGGCGAAATCTATGGCTACACCTTC. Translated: CASSVSTGEIYGYTF.

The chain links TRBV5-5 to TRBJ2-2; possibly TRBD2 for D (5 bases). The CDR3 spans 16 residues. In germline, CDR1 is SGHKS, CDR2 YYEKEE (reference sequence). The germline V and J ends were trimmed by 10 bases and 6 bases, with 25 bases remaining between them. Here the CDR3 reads CASIGRSRVNAGELFF. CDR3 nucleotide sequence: TGTGCCTCTATTGGAAGATCGCGGGTGAATGCCGGGGAGCTGTTTTTT.

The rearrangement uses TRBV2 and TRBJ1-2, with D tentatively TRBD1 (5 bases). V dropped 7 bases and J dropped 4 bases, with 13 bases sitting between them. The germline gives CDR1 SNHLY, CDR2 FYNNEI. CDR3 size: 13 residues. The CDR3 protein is CASTLTEFYGYTF. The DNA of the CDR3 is TGTGCCAGCACCTTGACAGAGTTCTATGGCTACACCTTC.